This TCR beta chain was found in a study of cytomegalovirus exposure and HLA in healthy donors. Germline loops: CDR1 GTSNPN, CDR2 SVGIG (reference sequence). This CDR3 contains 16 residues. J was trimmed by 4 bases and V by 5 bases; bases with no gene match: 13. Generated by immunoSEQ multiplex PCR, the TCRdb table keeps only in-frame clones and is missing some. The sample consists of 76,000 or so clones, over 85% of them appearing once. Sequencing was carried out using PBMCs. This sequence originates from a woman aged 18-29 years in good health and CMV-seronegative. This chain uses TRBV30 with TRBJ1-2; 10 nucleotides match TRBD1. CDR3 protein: CAWDNWGTGELYGYTF. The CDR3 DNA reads TGTGCCTGGGATAACTGGGGGACAGGGGAACTCTATGGCTACACCTTC.